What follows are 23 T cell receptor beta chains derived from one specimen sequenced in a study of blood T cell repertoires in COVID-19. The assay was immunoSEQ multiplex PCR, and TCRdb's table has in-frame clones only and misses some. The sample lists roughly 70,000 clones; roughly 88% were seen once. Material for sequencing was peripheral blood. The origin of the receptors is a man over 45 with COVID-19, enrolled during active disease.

The CDR3 coding sequence is TGTGCCACCAGTGGGTGGGCAGGGGACAATGAGCAGTTCTTC. This sequence encodes CATSGWAGDNEQFF. The V gene is TRBV24-1, the J gene TRBJ2-1; perhaps TRBD1 as D (6 bases). The V end was cut by 5 bases, the J end by 5 bases, with 12 bases between. Germline V gene lookup returns CDR1 KGHDR and CDR2 SFDVKD. The CDR3 runs 14 residues.

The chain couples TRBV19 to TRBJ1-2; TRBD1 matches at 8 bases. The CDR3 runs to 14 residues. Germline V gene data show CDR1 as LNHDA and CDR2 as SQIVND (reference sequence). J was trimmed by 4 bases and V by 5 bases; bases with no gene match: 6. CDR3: CASSPGQGGYGYTF. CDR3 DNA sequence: TGTGCCAGTAGTCCCGGACAGGGCGGCTATGGCTACACCTTC.

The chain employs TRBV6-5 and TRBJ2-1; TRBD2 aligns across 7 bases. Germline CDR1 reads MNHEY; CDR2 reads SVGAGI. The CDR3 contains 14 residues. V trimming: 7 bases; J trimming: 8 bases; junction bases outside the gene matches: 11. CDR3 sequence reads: CASTGLGFWYEQFF. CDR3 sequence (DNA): TGTGCCAGCACAGGACTAGGGTTTTGGTATGAGCAGTTCTTC.

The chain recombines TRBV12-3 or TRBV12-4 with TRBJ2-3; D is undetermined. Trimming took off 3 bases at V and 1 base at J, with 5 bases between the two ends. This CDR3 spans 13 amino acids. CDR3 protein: CASSFTGTDTQYF. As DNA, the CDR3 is TGTGCCAGCAGTTTCACTGGCACAGATACGCAGTATTTT.

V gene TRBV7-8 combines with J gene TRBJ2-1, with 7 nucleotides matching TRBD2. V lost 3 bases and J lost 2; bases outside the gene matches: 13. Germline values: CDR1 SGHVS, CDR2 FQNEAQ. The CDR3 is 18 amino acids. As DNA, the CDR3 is TGTGCCAGCAGCTTTGGATTCGTGGGGAGGGCCGCCTACAATGAGCAGTTCTTC. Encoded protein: CASSFGFVGRAAYNEQFF.

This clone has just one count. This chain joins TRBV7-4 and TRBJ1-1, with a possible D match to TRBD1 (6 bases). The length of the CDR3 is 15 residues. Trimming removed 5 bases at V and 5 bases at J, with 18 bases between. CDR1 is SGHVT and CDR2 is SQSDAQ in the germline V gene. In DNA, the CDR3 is TGTGCCAGCAGCACAACTCACAGGGAGGGGACTGAAGCTTTCTTT. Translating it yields CASSTTHREGTEAFF.

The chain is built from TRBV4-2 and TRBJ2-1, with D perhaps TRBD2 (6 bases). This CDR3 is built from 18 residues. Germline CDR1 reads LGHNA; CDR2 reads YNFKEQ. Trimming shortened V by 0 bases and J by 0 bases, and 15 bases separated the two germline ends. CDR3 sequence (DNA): TGTGCCAGCAGCCAAGAGGCCCTGATCGGGGGCTCCTACAATGAGCAGTTCTTC. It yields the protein CASSQEALIGGSYNEQFF.

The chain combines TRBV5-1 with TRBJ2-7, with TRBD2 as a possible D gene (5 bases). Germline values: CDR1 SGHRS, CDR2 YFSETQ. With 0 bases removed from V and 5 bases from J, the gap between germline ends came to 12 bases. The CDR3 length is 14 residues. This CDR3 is CASSLALSVNEQYF. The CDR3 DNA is TGCGCCAGCAGCTTGGCCCTTAGCGTCAACGAGCAGTACTTC. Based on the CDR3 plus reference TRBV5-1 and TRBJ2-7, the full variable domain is KAGVTQTPRYLIKTRGQQVTLSCSPISGHRSVSWYQQTPGQGLQFLFEYFSETQRNKGNFPGRFSGRQFSNSRSEMNVSTLELGDSALYLCASSLALSVNEQYFGPGTRLTVT.

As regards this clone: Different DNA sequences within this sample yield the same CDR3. This CDR3 is CASSLPATNEKLFF. The CDR3 coding sequence is TGTGCCAGCAGTTTACCTGCAACTAATGAAAAACTGTTTTTT. The V and J genes are TRBV28 and TRBJ1-4; D uncertain. This CDR3 has 14 residues. Trimming cost V 2 bases and J 0 bases, with 4 bases left between them. The germline gives CDR1 MDHEN, CDR2 SYDVKM.

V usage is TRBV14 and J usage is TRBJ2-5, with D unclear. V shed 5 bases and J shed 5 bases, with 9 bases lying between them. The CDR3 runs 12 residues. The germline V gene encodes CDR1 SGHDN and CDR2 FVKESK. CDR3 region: CASSSNSETQYF. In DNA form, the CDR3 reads TGTGCCAGCAGCTCCAACTCGGAGACCCAGTACTTC.

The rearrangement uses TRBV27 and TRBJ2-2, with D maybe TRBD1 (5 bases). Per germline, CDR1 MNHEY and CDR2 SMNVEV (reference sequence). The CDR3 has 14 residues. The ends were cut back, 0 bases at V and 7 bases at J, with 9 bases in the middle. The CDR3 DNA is TGTGCCAGCAGTTTATCGCAGGGTATCGGGGAGCTGTTTTTT. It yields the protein CASSLSQGIGELFF.

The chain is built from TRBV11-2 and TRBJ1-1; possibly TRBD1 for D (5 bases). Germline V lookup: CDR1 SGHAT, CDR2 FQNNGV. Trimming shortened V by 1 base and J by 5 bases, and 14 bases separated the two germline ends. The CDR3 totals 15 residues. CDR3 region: CASSLVGGSWTEAFF. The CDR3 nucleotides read TGTGCCAGCAGCTTAGTCGGGGGGTCGTGGACTGAAGCTTTCTTT.

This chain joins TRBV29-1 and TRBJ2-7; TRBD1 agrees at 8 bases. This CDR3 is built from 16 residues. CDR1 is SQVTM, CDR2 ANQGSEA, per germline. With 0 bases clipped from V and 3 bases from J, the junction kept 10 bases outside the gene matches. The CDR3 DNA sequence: TGCAGCGTTGAAGACCATAAGGGGACAGGTTTCTACGAGCAGTACTTC. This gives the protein CSVEDHKGTGFYEQYF.

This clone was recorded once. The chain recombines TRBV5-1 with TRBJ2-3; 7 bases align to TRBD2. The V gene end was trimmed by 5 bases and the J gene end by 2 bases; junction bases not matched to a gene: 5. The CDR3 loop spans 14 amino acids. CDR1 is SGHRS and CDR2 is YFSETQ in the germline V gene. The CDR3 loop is CASSPAGFTDTQYF. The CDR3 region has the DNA TGCGCCAGCAGTCCAGCGGGGTTCACAGATACGCAGTATTTT.

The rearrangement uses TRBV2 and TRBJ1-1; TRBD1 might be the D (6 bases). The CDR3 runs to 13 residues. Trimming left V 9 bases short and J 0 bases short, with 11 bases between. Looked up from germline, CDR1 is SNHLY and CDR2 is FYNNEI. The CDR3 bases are TGTGCCAGTTACAGGGATATGAACACTGAAGCTTTCTTT. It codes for CASYRDMNTEAFF.

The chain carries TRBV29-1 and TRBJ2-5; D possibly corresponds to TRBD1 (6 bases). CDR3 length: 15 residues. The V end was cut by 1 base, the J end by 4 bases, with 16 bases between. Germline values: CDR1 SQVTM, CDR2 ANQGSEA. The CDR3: CSVEGTVRGPETQYF. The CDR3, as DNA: TGCAGCGTTGAAGGGACTGTCAGGGGCCCAGAGACCCAGTACTTC.

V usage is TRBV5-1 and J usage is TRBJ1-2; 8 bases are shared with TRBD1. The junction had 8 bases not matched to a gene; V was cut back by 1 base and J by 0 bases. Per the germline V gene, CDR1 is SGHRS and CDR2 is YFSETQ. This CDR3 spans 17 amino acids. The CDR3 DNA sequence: TGCGCCAGCAGCTTGACCGGGGGACAGGCGGCTAACTATGGCTACACCTTC. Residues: CASSLTGGQAANYGYTF.

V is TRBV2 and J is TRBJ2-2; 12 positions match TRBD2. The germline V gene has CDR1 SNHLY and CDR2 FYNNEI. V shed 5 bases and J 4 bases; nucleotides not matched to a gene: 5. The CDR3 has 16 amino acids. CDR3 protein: CASSMTSGSVTGELFF. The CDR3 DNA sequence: TGTGCCAGCAGTATGACTAGCGGGAGTGTCACCGGGGAGCTGTTTTTT. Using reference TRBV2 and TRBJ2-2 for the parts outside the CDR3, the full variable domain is EPEVTQTPSHQVTQMGQEVILRCVPISNHLYFYWYRQILGQKVEFLVSFYNNEISEKSEIFDDQFSVERPDGSNFTLKIRSTKLEDSAMYFCASSMTSGSVTGELFFGEGSRLTVL.

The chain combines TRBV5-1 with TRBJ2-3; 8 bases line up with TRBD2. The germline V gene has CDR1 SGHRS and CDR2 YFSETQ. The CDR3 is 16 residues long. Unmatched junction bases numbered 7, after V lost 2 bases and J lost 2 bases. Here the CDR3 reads CASSLTSGIFTDTQYF. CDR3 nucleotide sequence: TGCGCCAGCAGCTTAACTAGCGGAATATTCACAGATACGCAGTATTTT.

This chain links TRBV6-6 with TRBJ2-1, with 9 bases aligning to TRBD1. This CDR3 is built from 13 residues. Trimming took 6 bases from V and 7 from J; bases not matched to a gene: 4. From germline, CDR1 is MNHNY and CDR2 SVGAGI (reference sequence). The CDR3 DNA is TGTGCCAGCAGCTGGACAGGGGAAAATGAGCAGTTCTTC. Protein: CASSWTGENEQFF.

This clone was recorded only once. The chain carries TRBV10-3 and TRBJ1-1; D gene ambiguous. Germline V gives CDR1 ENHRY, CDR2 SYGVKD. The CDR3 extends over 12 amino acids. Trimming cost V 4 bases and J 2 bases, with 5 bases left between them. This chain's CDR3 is CAISGGNTEAFF. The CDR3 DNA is TGTGCCATCAGTGGAGGTAACACTGAAGCTTTCTTT.

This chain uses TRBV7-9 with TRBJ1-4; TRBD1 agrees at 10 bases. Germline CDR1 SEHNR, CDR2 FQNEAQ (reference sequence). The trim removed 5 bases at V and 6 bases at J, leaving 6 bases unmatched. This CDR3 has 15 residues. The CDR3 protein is CASSARDRGDEKLFF. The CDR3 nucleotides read TGTGCCAGCAGCGCCCGGGACAGGGGAGATGAAAAACTGTTTTTT.

The CDR3 reads CSVSPSAPYNEQFF. The CDR3 DNA sequence: TGCAGCGTAAGCCCAAGCGCCCCCTACAATGAGCAGTTCTTC. V usage is TRBV29-1 and J usage is TRBJ2-1; D ambiguous. With 6 bases removed from V and 2 bases from J, the gap between germline ends came to 14 bases. The CDR3 sequence is 14 residues long. Germline CDR1 SQVTM, CDR2 ANQGSEA.